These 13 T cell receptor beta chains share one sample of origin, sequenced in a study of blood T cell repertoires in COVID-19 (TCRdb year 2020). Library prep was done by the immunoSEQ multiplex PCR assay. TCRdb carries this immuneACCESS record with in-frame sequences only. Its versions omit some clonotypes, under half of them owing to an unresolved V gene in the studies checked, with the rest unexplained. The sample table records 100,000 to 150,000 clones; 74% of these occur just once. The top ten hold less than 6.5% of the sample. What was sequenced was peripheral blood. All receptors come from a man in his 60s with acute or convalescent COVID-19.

DNA of the CDR3: TGTGCCAGCAGCTTGTTCTGGACAGAACACTATGGCTACACCTTC. Protein sequence: CASSLFWTEHYGYTF. This chain connects TRBV5-6 to TRBJ1-2, with D possibly TRBD1 on 6 matching bases. Germline-derived CDR1 and CDR2 are SGHDT and YYEEEE. V was pared by 1 base and J by 3 bases, with 13 bases between. The CDR3 is made up of 15 amino acids.

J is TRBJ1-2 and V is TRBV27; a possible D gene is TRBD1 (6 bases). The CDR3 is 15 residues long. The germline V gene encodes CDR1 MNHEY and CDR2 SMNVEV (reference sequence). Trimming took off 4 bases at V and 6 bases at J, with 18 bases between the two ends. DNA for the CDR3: TGTGCCAGCAGTTCCAGACCTTTCACAGGGAATGGCTACACCTTC. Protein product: CASSSRPFTGNGYTF.

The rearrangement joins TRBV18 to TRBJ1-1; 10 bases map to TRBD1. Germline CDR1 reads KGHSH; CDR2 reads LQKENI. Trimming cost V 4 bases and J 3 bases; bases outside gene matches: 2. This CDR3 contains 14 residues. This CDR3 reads CASSQDRGHTEAFF. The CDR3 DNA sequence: TGTGCCAGCTCACAAGACAGGGGGCACACTGAAGCTTTCTTT.

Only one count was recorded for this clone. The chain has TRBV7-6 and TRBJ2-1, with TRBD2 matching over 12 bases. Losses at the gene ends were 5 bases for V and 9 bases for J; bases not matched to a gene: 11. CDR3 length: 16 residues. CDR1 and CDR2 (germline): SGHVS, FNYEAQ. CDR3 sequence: CASSPRSASGRGEQFF. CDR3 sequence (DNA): TGTGCCAGCAGCCCTAGGTCGGCTAGCGGGAGGGGTGAGCAGTTCTTC.

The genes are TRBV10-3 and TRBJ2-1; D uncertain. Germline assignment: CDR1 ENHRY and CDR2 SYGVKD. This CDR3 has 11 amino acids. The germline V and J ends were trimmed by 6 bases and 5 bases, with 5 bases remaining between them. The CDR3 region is CAIRQDNEQFF. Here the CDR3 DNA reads TGTGCCATCAGGCAGGACAATGAGCAGTTCTTC.

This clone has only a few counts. CDR3 protein: CAWTRGFYSPLHF. CDR3 DNA sequence: TGTGCCTGGACCAGGGGGTTTTATTCACCCCTCCACTTT. The V and J genes are TRBV30 and TRBJ1-6; 7 nucleotides line up with TRBD1. CDR3 length equals 13 residues. V lost 4 bases to trimming and J lost 8 bases; unmatched junction nucleotides: 5. The germline gives CDR1 GTSNPN, CDR2 SVGIG (reference sequence).

The CDR3 region has the DNA TGTGCCAGTAGTATACGACTGATGAGGAATGAAAAACTGTTTTTT. Protein sequence: CASSIRLMRNEKLFF. V usage is TRBV19 and J usage is TRBJ1-4; D is undetermined. The CDR3 sequence is 15 residues long. V was cut by 2 bases and J by 5 bases, with 12 bases left in between. Germline CDR1 reads LNHDA; CDR2 reads SQIVND (reference sequence).

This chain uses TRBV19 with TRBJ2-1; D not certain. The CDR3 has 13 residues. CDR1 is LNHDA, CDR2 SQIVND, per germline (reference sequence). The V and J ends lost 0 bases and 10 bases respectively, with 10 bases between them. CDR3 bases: TGTGCCAGTAGTATAGATAGGAGAGGCGAGCAGTTCTTC. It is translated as CASSIDRRGEQFF.

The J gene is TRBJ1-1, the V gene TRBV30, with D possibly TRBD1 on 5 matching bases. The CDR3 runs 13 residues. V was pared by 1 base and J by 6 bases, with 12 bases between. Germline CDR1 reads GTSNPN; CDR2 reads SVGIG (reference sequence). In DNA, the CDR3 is TGTGCCTGGAGTGGCTCCCCGGGGGCTGAAGCTTTCTTT. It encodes CAWSGSPGAEAFF.

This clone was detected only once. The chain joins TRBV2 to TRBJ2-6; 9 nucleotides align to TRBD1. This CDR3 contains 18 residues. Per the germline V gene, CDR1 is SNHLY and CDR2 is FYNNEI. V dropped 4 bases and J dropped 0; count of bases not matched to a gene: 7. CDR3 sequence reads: CASSVPGTGLSGANVLTF. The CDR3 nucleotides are TGTGCCAGCAGTGTACCCGGGACAGGGCTCTCTGGGGCCAACGTCCTGACTTTC.

CDR3 sequence reads: CATSHGANYGYTF. The CDR3 DNA reads TGTGCCACCTCACACGGAGCTAACTATGGCTACACCTTC. V and J are TRBV24-1 and TRBJ1-2, with D unclear. CDR1 KGHDR and CDR2 SFDVKD come from the germline V gene. The ends were cut back, 9 bases at V and 0 bases at J, with 10 bases in the middle. There are 13 residues in the CDR3.

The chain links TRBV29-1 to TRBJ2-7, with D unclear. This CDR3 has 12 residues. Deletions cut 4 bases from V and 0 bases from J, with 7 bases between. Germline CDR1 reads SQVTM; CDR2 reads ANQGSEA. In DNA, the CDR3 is TGCAGCGTTGTCCTGAGCTCCTACGAGCAGTACTTC. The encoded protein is CSVVLSSYEQYF.

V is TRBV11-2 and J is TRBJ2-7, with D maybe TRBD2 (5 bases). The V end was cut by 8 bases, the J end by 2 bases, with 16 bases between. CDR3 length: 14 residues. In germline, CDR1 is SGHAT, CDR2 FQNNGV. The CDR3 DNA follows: TGTGCCAGCTCTAGCTTCGCCGGAACCTACGAGCAGTACTTC. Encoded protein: CASSSFAGTYEQYF.